The text below deals with one TCR beta chain. The clone's antigen remains unknown. Nothing much larger sits one base from this clone, and base qualities are not available. This entry is derived from a study of blood T cell repertoires in COVID-19 (dated by TCRdb to the early 2020s). With regard to the full study: Samples from collaborators originated in the United States, Italy and Spain and spanned both the acute and convalescent phases of COVID-19. The prospective study material was composed of cDNA or gDNA derived from T cells, B-cell-depleted T cells, or PBMCs. Deeply sampled blood TCRbeta repertoires from subjects exposed to, actively infected with, or recovered from COVID-19 were included in the dataset. The repertoires were released in a freely available public database meant as a resource for research on the immune response to SARS-CoV-2. The samples were drawn from two sources: the first 160 participants of the ongoing ImmuneRACE study, and 1,000 to 1,500 subjects contributed by 6 global collaborators. The sample metadata nearly always contained a de-identified subject ID, COVID-19 status, age in years and sex. HLA class I and class II types, where available, came from metadata supplied by the sample provider rather than from assay-based typing. General study outcomes and caveats: Clinical and demographic metadata were provided uncurated, with the amount varying by source and participant.

TCRbeta CDR3 regions were amplified from genomic DNA by means of the immunoSEQ Assay, a bias-controlled multiplex PCR. As for the original processing: Nucleated cell counts per sample were estimated from amplification of reference gene primers within the assay. To quantify the absolute abundance of each unique TCRbeta CDR3 rearrangement, sequence reads were collapsed and filtered. For each sample, productive Simpson clonality was calculated by taking the square root of Simpson's diversity index across productive rearrangements. The clones in this table, taken by TCRdb from immuneACCESS, are in-frame only. Not every clone is retained; where verified, under half of the shortfall comes from an unresolved V gene, and the cause of the rest is unknown. That table gives V, J and clone size, and the DNA gave D and trimming. This sample has 52,000 or so clones in its table, and approximately 91% of those were observed once. The ten top clones hold roughly 8.8% of the sample.

Each collaborating institution followed its own protocols to collect whole blood in K2EDTA tubes. Collaborator samples were shipped for TCRbeta analysis as frozen whole blood, isolated PBMCs, or DNA extracted from either sample type. V lost 6 bases and J lost 4 bases, and the count of bases not matched to a germline gene is 5. There are 14 amino acids in the CDR3, from cysteine to phenylalanine inclusive. Just CDR3 DNA is preserved here, 42 bases in frame from base 1. As encoded in the germline V gene, CDR1 is MNHEY while CDR2 is SVGAGI. The chain couples TRBV6-5 to TRBJ2-7, with 11 central nucleotides matching TRBD1. Sequenced material: peripheral blood. This sequence originates from a woman in her 70s with active COVID-19. The bases read TGTGCCAGCAGAGAGGGACAGGGGGAATACGAGCAGTACTTC. Translated, this gives CASREGQGEYEQYF.